The T cell receptor beta chain described here comes from a study of cytomegalovirus exposure and HLA in healthy donors. Researchers ran the PCR with 60 Vbeta and 13 Jbeta primers. TCRdb's table, derived via immunoSEQ multiplex PCR, lists solely in-frame clones and lacks some. This sample's table reports 130,000 to 150,000 clones. The germline CDR1 and CDR2 sequences are LNHNV and YYDKDF (reference sequence). V lost 3 bases, J lost 7 bases, and 5 bases stayed unmatched. This CDR3 is 14 amino acids long. The sequence came from a male donor in good health and CMV-seronegative. Material: PBMCs. The genes are TRBV15 and TRBJ1-2; 10 bases match TRBD1. CDR3 loop: CATSSLTGGRGYTF. As DNA, the CDR3 is TGTGCCACCAGCAGCCTGACAGGGGGCCGTGGCTACACCTTC.